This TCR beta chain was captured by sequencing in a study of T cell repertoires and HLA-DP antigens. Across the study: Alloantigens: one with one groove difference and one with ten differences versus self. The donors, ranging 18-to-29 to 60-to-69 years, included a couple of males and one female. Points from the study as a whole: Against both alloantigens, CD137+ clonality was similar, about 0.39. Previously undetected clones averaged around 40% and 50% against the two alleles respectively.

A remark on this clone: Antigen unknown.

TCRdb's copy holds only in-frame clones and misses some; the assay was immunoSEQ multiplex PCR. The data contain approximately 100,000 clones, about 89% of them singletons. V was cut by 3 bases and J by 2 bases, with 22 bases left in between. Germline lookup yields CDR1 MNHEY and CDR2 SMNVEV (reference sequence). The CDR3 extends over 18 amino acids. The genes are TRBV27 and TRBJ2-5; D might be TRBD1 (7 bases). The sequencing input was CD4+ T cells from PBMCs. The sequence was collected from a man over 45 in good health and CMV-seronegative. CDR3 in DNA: TGTGCCAGCAGTTTTCGGTCTCTTGCGGGACAGCTACAAGAGACCCAGTACTTC. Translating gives CASSFRSLAGQLQETQYF.